These T cell receptor beta chains were read from a single sample in a study of shared clonotypes between healthy human individuals. Measured with immunoSEQ multiplex PCR; TCRdb has only the in-frame clones, and not every one. Of 2 million to 3 million clones listed, over 85% were seen once; the top ten hold approximately 0.36%. Sequenced: naive CD4+ T cells from PBMCs. These receptors all come from a man aged 18 to 30 in good health. Some clones in this sample may be carry-over from other donors' samples. CDR3s include the opening cysteine and the closing phenylalanine or tryptophan. A D gene is named only where the DNA matches it firmly. Clone size is stated in some rows and not others, as once, few, many or a class when expanded.

clone size,J gene,D gene,V gene,CDR3 DNA,CDR3 protein
NA,TRBJ2-5,NA,TRBV7-9,TGTGCCACCCCGAGTGGGACGGCACAAGAGACCCAGTACTTC,CATPSGTAQETQYF
NA,TRBJ2-2,NA,TRBV11-3,TGTGCCAGCAGCTCGGGACCCAACACCGGGGAGCTGTTTTTT,CASSSGPNTGELFF
NA,TRBJ2-7,TRBD2,TRBV7-2,TGTGCCAGCAGCTTGGGACTAGCGGTTAACTTGTGGGAGCAGTACTTC,CASSLGLAVNLWEQYF
once,TRBJ2-7,NA,TRBV19,TGTGCCAGTAGTATCCTCCCCTCCTCCTACGAGCAGTACTTC,CASSILPSSYEQYF
NA,TRBJ2-2,TRBD2,TRBV27,TGTGCCAGCAGCCCGGGAGGCCCACTCGCGGGCCCCGCTACCGGGGAGCTGTTTTTT,CASSPGGPLAGPATGELFF
NA,TRBJ2-6,TRBD1,TRBV18,TGTGCCAGCTCACCTATGGGGACAGCGAGCTCTGGGGCCAACGTCCTGACTTTC,CASSPMGTASSGANVLTF
NA,TRBJ2-1,TRBD2,TRBV4-1,TGCGTCAGCAGCCAAGAACCAGCGGGAGGGGGCAATGAGCAGTTCTTC,CVSSQEPAGGGNEQFF
NA,TRBJ2-4,TRBD1,TRBV4-3,TGCGCCAGCAGCCAAATGGGACAGGGAGCCAAAAACATTCAGTACTTC,CASSQMGQGAKNIQYF
NA,TRBJ2-1,NA,TRBV19,TGTGCCAGTAGTACTCTCGCCCAAACATTAAATGAGCAGTTCTTC,CASSTLAQTLNEQFF
NA,TRBJ2-3,TRBD2,TRBV9,TGTGCCAGCAGCGTCGGACTAGCGGGATGGGGAGATACGCAGTATTTT,CASSVGLAGWGDTQYF
once,TRBJ2-7,NA,TRBV18,TGTGCCAGTTCGAGGGGGTACTCCTACGAGCAGTACTTC,CASSRGYSYEQYF
NA,TRBJ2-2,TRBD2,TRBV18,TGTGCCAGCTCCGCCCGGCTAGCGGACACCGGGGAGCTGTTTTTT,CASSARLADTGELFF
NA,TRBJ1-2,NA,TRBV5-1,TGCGCCAGCAGCTTGGGGGGAGACTATGGCTACACCTTC,CASSLGGDYGYTF
NA,TRBJ2-1,NA,TRBV9,TGTGCCAGCAGCGTAGCGGGCGACGCCTACAATGAGCAGTTCTTC,CASSVAGDAYNEQFF
few,TRBJ1-1,TRBD1,TRBV5-4,TGTGCCAGCAGCCGGGGACAGCTGAACACTGAAGCTTTCTTT,CASSRGQLNTEAFF
NA,TRBJ2-7,NA,TRBV27,TGTGCCAGCAGTCCCGTATACCACGAGCAGTACTTC,CASSPVYHEQYF
once,TRBJ2-7,TRBD2,TRBV10-1,TGCGCCAGCAGTGACAGCGGGACCGCCGGCAAGGACGAGCAGTACTTC,CASSDSGTAGKDEQYF
NA,TRBJ2-7,NA,TRBV28,TGTGCCAGCACAAGAGCGGCCTACGAGCAGTACTTC,CASTRAAYEQYF
NA,TRBJ1-5,TRBD1,TRBV5-1,TGCGCCAGCAGCTTGGGGGCCGCAGGGGGCCGTCAGCCCCAGCATTTT,CASSLGAAGGRQPQHF
once,TRBJ1-5,NA,TRBV19,TGTGCCAGTAGTATGCGGGAAAGCAATCAGCCCCAGCATTTT,CASSMRESNQPQHF
once,TRBJ1-2,NA,TRBV6-5,TGTGCCAGCAGTTACTCTATGTTAATCGACAGCAATGGCTACACCTTC,CASSYSMLIDSNGYTF
once,TRBJ1-4,NA,TRBV7-9,TGTGCCAGCAGCGAGGGACACCGTAATGAAAAACTGTTTTTT,CASSEGHRNEKLFF
NA,TRBJ2-2,NA,TRBV6-1,TGTGCCAGCAGTGAAGCGGTTAACCGGGCTGGGGAGCTGTTTTTT,CASSEAVNRAGELFF
NA,TRBJ1-1,NA,TRBV6-1,TGTGCCAGCAGTAACAGGGTAACTGGGGGCACTGAAGCTTTCTTT,CASSNRVTGGTEAFF
few,TRBJ1-2,TRBD1,TRBV29-1,TGCAGCGTGGGGACCGGGACAGAAATGAACTATGGCTACACCTTC,CSVGTGTEMNYGYTF
NA,TRBJ1-1,NA,TRBV28,TGTGCCACCAGACAGCCCCGGCGACGCGCTGAAGCTTTCTTT,CATRQPRRRAEAFF
NA,TRBJ2-5,NA,TRBV19,TGTGCCAGTACCCCTGTAGGGGGGACCCGGGAGACCCAGTACTTC,CASTPVGGTRETQYF
NA,TRBJ2-1,NA,TRBV5-6,TGTGCCAGCAGCTTGGTATCAGGGGCCGCCAATGAGCAGTTCTTC,CASSLVSGAANEQFF
NA,TRBJ1-1,NA,TRBV6-1,TGTGCCAGCAGTGAAGGGCTCGGACAGAACTTTGAAGCTTTCTTT,CASSEGLGQNFEAFF
NA,TRBJ2-7,TRBD2,TRBV7-3,TGTGCCAGCAGCACTAGCGGTAGCTCCTACGAGCAGTACTTC,CASSTSGSSYEQYF
NA,TRBJ2-7,TRBD1,TRBV5-4,TGTGCCAGCAGCGCCACGACAGGGGGTTCCTACGAGCAGTACTTC,CASSATTGGSYEQYF
NA,TRBJ2-7,TRBD2,TRBV7-9,TGTGCCAGCAGCCCTGGACTAGCGGGCTACGAGCAGTACTTC,CASSPGLAGYEQYF
NA,TRBJ1-2,NA,TRBV14,TGTGCCAGCAGCCAAGCCAGTAACTATGGCTACACCTTC,CASSQASNYGYTF
once,TRBJ1-1,NA,TRBV2,TGTGCCAGCAGGACCCTAGGGGGAGGTGAAGCTTTCTTT,CASRTLGGGEAFF
once,TRBJ2-5,NA,TRBV12-5,TGTGCTAGCTGGAATGGAGACAGTCAAGAGACCCAGTACTTC,CASWNGDSQETQYF
NA,TRBJ2-3,NA,TRBV5-6,TGTGCCAGCAGCCGGCCGAGGGATACGCAGTATTTT,CASSRPRDTQYF
NA,TRBJ2-2,NA,TRBV9,TGTGCCAGCAGCGTATCAGCAGCAAGCGGGCGAGGGGAGCTGTTTTTT,CASSVSAASGRGELFF
NA,TRBJ2-7,NA,TRBV11-2,TGTGCCAGCAGCCGGTACTACGAGCAGTACTTC,CASSRYYEQYF
NA,TRBJ2-4,TRBD2,TRBV10-3,TGTGCCATCACCCAGCGGGGTACTTACTTC,CAITQRGTYF
once,TRBJ2-7,TRBD1,TRBV6-1,TGTGCCAGCAGTGTACGGGACAGCCACTACGAGCAGTACTTC,CASSVRDSHYEQYF
NA,TRBJ1-5,TRBD1,TRBV2,TGTGCCAGCAGTCAGACAGGGCCTCAGCCCCAGCATTTT,CASSQTGPQPQHF
few,TRBJ1-4,NA,TRBV30,TGTGCCTGGAGTATCAATGAAAAACTGTTTTTT,CAWSINEKLFF
NA,TRBJ1-5,NA,TRBV2,TGTGCCAGCAGTGGGGGAACGATCGGGGGTCAGCCCCAGCATTTT,CASSGGTIGGQPQHF
NA,TRBJ2-7,NA,TRBV6-1,TGTGCCAGCAGTGCTCCGGGACAAACATCCTACGAGCAGTACTTC,CASSAPGQTSYEQYF